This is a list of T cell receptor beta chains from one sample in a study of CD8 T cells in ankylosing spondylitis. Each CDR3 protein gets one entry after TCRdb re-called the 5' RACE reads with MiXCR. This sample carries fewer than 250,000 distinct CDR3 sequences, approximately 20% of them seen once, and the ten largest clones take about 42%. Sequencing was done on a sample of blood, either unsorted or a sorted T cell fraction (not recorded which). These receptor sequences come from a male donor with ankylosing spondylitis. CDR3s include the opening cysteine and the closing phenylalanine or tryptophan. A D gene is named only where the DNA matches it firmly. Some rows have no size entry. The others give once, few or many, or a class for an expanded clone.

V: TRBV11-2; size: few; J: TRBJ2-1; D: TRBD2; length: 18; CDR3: CASSSQPPGTSGNNEQFF; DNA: TGTGCCAGCAGCTCGCAACCGCCTGGGACTAGCGGGAACAATGAGCAGTTCTTC
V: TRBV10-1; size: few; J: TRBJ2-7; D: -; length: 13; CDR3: CASGETGSYEQYF; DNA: TGCGCCAGCGGGGAGACAGGTTCCTACGAGCAGTACTTC
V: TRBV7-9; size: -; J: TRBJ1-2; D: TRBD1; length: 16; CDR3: CASSSGQGRVGDGYTF; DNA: TGTGCCAGCAGCTCGGGACAGGGGCGAGTCGGGGATGGCTACACCTTC
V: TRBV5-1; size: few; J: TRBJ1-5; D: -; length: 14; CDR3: CASSLGEIGQPQHF; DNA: TGCGCCAGCAGCTTGGGAGAAATAGGACAGCCCCAGCATTTT
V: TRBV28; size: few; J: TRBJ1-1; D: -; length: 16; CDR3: CASSLGRGELNTEAFF; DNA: TGTGCCAGCAGTTTGGGGCGGGGCGAATTGAACACTGAAGCTTTCTTT
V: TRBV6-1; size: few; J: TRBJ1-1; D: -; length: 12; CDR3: CASSPIGGEAFF; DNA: TGTGCCAGCAGTCCAATTGGGGGGGAAGCTTTCTTT
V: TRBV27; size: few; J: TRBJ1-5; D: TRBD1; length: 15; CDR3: CASSALGTGGEAQHF; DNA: TGTGCCAGCAGTGCCCTCGGGACAGGGGGTGAGGCCCAGCATTTT
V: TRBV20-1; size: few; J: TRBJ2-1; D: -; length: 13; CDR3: CSVARGDHNEQFF; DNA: TGCAGTGTAGCCAGGGGGGATCACAATGAGCAGTTCTTC
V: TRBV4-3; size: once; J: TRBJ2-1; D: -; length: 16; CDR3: CASSQEAIASYNEQFF; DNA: TGCGCCAGCAGCCAAGAGGCAATAGCCTCCTACAATGAGCAGTTCTTC
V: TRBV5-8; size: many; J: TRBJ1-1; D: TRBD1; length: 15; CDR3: CASSLRDRGRTEAFF; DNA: TGTGCCAGCAGCTTGAGGGACAGGGGTCGGACTGAAGCTTTCTTT
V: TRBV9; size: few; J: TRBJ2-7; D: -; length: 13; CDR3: CASSVGETYEQYF; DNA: TGTGCCAGCAGCGTAGGGGAAACCTACGAGCAGTACTTC
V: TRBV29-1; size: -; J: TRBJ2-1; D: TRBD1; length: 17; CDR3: CSVEGAIAGTEDNEQFF; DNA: TGCAGCGTTGAAGGGGCAATTGCCGGGACAGAAGACAATGAGCAGTTCTTC
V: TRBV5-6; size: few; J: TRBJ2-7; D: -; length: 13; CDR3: CASSLDQSYEQYF; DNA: TGTGCCAGCAGCTTGGATCAATCTTACGAGCAGTACTTC
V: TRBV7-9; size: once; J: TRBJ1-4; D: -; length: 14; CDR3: CASSDQGPEEKLFF; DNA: TGTGCCAGCAGCGACCAGGGGCCGGAGGAAAAACTGTTTTTT